These T cell receptor beta chains were read from a single sample in a study of blood T cell repertoires in COVID-19. The table came from immunoSEQ multiplex PCR; TCRdb's copy has only in-frame clones and leaves some out. The sample contains 80,000 to 100,000 clones, approximately 84% of which appear only once. The sample consisted of peripheral blood. The source of these receptors is a man in his sixties with acute or convalescent COVID-19. Each CDR3 is given with its conserved first and last residue. A D gene is named only where the DNA matches it firmly. Size is stated for part of the rows, as once, few or many counts, or as a class when the clone is expanded.

abundance	v_gene	j_gene	d_gene	CDR3aa	CDR3nt
.	TRBV6-2/TRBV6-3	TRBJ1-1	.	CASSYGVNMNTEAFF	TGTGCCAGCAGTTACGGTGTCAACATGAACACTGAAGCTTTCTTT
.	TRBV27	TRBJ2-7	TRBD2	CASWGSGNSYEQYF	TGTGCCAGCTGGGGCAGCGGGAACTCCTACGAGCAGTACTTC
.	TRBV18	TRBJ2-5	TRBD2	CASSGGGQETQYF	TGTGCCAGCTCAGGCGGGGGCCAAGAGACCCAGTACTTC
.	TRBV27	TRBJ2-7	.	CASRRTGSTDEQYF	TGTGCCAGTCGGAGAACCGGGAGTACCGACGAGCAGTACTTC
once	TRBV12-3/TRBV12-4	TRBJ2-7	.	CASSSTRGEQYF	TGTGCCAGCAGTTCTACCAGGGGAGAGCAGTACTTC
.	TRBV10-1	TRBJ1-1	.	CASSDRVDGTEAFF	TGCGCCAGCAGTGACAGGGTTGATGGCACTGAAGCTTTCTTT
.	TRBV28	TRBJ1-5	TRBD1	CASSLAGGPNQPQHF	TGTGCCAGCAGTTTGGCAGGGGGCCCTAATCAGCCCCAGCATTTT
.	TRBV7-9	TRBJ2-5	TRBD2	CASSFAGGETQYF	TGTGCCAGCAGCTTTGCGGGAGGAGAGACCCAGTACTTC
few	TRBV6-5	TRBJ2-1	TRBD1	CASSRDRSYNEQFF	TGTGCCAGCAGCCGGGACAGATCCTACAATGAGCAGTTCTTC
.	TRBV6-4	TRBJ2-1	.	CASSATADSRVYEQFF	TGTGCCAGCAGTGCCACGGCGGACTCCCGGGTTTATGAGCAGTTCTTC
.	TRBV10-1	TRBJ2-1	TRBD1	CASSVDRGSYNEQFF	TGCGCCAGCAGTGTCGACAGGGGTTCCTACAATGAGCAGTTCTTC
.	TRBV7-8	TRBJ1-2	.	CASSLDGGRTNYGYTF	TGTGCCAGCAGCTTAGACGGGGGGCGAACTAACTATGGCTACACCTTC
.	TRBV3-1/TRBV3-2	TRBJ1-3	.	CASSQGGTYGNTIYF	TGTGCCAGCAGCCAAGGCGGGACGTATGGAAACACCATATATTTT
.	TRBV28	TRBJ1-2	TRBD1	CASSLGQGGYGYTF	TGTGCCAGCAGTTTAGGGCAGGGGGGCTATGGCTACACCTTC